The 5 T cell receptor beta chains reported below all come from one sample, sequenced in a study of T cell changes during pregnancy in multiple sclerosis. TCRdb's copy holds only in-frame clones and misses some; the assay was immunoSEQ multiplex PCR. Here the sample spans about 85,000 clones, roughly nine tenths being singletons. Sample: peripheral blood, taken in the first trimester of pregnancy. These receptors were collected from a female donor with multiple sclerosis, enrolled in a pregnancy study.

This chain links TRBV7-9 with TRBJ1-2; D not resolved. Per the germline V gene, CDR1 is SEHNR and CDR2 is FQNEAQ (reference sequence). Between the trimmed V and J ends, which lost 1 base and 3 bases, there was a span of 12 bases. This CDR3 region has 15 residues. In DNA form, the CDR3 reads TGTGCCAGCAGCTTAGTGGAGTCCGGGGACTATGGCTACACCTTC. Its protein product is CASSLVESGDYGYTF.

This clone has just one count. J is TRBJ2-3 and V is TRBV20-1; D call uncertain. CDR1 is DFQATT, CDR2 SNEGSKA, per germline (reference sequence). V was pared by 3 bases and J by 6 bases, with 4 bases between. The CDR3 spans 10 residues. The CDR3 coding sequence is TGCAGTGCTAGTTATGATACGCAGTATTTT. The encoded protein is CSASYDTQYF.

V gene TRBV20-1 combines with J gene TRBJ2-7; D is uncertain. CDR1 and CDR2 (germline): DFQATT, SNEGSKA (reference sequence). The CDR3 spans 11 residues. Between the trimmed V and J ends, which lost 2 bases and 3 bases, there was a span of 5 bases. Here the CDR3 reads CSARNIYEQYF. For the CDR3, the DNA is TGCAGTGCTAGAAACATCTACGAGCAGTACTTC.

The chain couples TRBV28 to TRBJ1-5; TRBD1 matches at 11 bases. Germline values: CDR1 MDHEN, CDR2 SYDVKM. This CDR3 has 20 residues. V gave up 4 bases and J gave up 3 bases; unmatched junction bases: 17. The CDR3 nucleotides are TGTGCCAGCAGTTCAAGAGCTCTGAACCGGGACAGGGGGACCAATCAGCCCCAGCATTTT. Translating it yields CASSSRALNRDRGTNQPQHF.

The chain's CDR3 is CAAAAVDYEQYF. For the CDR3, the DNA is TGTGCCGCGGCGGCGGTTGACTACGAGCAGTACTTC. V usage is TRBV30 and J usage is TRBJ2-7; D is unresolved. CDR1 is GTSNPN, CDR2 SVGIG, per germline (reference sequence). Trimming removed 8 bases from V and 3 bases from J, with 14 bases in between. The CDR3 loop spans 12 amino acids.